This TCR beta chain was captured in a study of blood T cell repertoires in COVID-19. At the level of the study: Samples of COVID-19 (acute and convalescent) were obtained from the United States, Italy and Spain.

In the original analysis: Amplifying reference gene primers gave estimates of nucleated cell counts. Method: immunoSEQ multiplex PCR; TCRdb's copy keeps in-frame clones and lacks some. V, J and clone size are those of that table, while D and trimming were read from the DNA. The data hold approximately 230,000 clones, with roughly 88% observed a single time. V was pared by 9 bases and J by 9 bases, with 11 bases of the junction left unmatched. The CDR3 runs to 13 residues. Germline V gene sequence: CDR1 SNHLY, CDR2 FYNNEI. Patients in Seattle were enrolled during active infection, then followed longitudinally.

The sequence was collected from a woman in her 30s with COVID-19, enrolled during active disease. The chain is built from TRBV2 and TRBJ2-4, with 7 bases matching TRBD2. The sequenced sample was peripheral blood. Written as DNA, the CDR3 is TGTGCCAGTCAGGTGGGAGGGAGGGGCATTCAGTACTTC. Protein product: CASQVGGRGIQYF.